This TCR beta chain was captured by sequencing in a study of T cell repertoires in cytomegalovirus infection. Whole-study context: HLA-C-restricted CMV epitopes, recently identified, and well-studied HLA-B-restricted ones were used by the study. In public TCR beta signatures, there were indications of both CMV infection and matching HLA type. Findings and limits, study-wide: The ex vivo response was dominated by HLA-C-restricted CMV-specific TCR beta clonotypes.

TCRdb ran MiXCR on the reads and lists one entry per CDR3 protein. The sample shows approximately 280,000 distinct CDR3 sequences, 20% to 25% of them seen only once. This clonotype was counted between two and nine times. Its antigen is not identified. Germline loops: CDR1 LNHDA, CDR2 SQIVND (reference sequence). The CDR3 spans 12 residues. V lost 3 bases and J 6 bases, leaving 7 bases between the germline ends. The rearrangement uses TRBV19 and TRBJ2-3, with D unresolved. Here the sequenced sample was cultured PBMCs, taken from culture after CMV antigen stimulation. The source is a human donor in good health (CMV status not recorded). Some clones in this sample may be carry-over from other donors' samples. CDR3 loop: CASSIGYDTQYF. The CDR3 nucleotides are TGTGCCAGTAGTATCGGATACGATACGCAGTATTTT. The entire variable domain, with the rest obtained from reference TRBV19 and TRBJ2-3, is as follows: DGGITQSPKYLFRKEGQNVTLSCEQNLNHDAMYWYRQDPGQGLRLIYYSQIVNDFQKGDIAEGYSVSREKKESFPLTVTSAQKNPTAFYLCASSIGYDTQYFGPGTRLTVL.